This T cell receptor beta chain derives from a study of blood T cells in healthy people across ages. Primed by a sample-barcoded 5' primer and a J-beta primer mix, a second PCR proceeded for roughly 7 to 11 cycles. TCRdb independently ran MiXCR on the 5' RACE reads; one entry per CDR3 protein. Among 1.5 million to 2 million distinct CDR3 sequences listed, roughly 52% were seen once. This CDR3 comprises 16 residues. Per germline, CDR1 SGHRS and CDR2 YFSETQ. V lost 0 bases and J 6 bases, leaving 17 bases between the germline ends. Sequencing used blood. This clonotype originated in a middle-aged woman in good health. The rearrangement uses TRBV5-1 and TRBJ2-3; D might be TRBD1 (6 bases). CDR3 region: CASSLVAAGDGDTQYF. The CDR3 coding sequence is TGCGCCAGCAGCTTGGTGGCGGCAGGGGACGGGGATACGCAGTATTTT.